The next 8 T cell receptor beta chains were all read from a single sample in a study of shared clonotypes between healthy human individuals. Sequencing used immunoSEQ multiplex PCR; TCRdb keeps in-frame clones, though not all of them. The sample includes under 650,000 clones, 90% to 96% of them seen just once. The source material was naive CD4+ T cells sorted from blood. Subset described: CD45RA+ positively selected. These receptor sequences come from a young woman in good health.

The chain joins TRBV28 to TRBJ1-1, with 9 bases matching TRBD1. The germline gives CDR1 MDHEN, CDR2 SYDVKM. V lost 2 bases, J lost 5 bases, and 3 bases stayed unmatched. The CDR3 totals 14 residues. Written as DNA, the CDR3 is TGTGCCAGCAGTTTAGGGGACAGGGATACTGAAGCTTTCTTT. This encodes CASSLGDRDTEAFF.

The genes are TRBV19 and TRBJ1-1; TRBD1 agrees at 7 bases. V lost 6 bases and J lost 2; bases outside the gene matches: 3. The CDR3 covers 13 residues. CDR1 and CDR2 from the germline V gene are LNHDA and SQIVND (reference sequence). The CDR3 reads CASSWDSNTEAFF. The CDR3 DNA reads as TGTGCCAGTAGCTGGGACAGCAACACTGAAGCTTTCTTT.

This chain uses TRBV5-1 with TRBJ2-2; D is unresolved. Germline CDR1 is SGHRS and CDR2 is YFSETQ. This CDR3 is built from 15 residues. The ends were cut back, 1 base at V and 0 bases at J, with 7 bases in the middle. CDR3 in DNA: TGCGCCAGCAGCTTGCCGGGCGCGAACACCGGGGAGCTGTTTTTT. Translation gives CASSLPGANTGELFF. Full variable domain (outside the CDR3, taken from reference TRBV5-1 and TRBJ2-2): KAGVTQTPRYLIKTRGQQVTLSCSPISGHRSVSWYQQTPGQGLQFLFEYFSETQRNKGNFPGRFSGRQFSNSRSEMNVSTLELGDSALYLCASSLPGANTGELFFGEGSRLTVL.

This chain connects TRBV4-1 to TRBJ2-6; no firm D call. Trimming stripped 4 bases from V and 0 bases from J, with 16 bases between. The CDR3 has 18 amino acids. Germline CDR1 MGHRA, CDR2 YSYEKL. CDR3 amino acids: CASSRVSWGDSGANVLTF. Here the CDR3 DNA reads TGCGCCAGCAGCCGGGTTTCCTGGGGTGACTCTGGGGCCAACGTCCTGACTTTC.

The CDR3 is CASSFMRDQFF. The CDR3 DNA reads TGTGCCAGCAGCTTCATGCGGGATCAGTTCTTC. The chain carries TRBV5-6 and TRBJ2-1; a possible D gene is TRBD2 (6 bases). With 2 bases removed from V and 13 bases from J, the gap between germline ends came to 10 bases. The CDR3 contains 11 residues. Germline V CDR1 and CDR2: SGHDT, YYEEEE.

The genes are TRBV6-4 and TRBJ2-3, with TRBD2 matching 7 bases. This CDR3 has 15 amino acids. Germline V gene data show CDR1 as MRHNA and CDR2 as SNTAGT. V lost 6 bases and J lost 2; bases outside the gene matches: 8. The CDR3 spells CASSARGLLTDTQYF. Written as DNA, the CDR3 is TGTGCCAGCAGCGCGCGGGGACTACTCACAGATACGCAGTATTTT.

The DNA of the CDR3 is TGTGCCAGCAGCGGACCGGGACAGGGAAACGAGCAGTACTTC. Its translation is CASSGPGQGNEQYF. V and J are TRBV9 and TRBJ2-7, with 9 bases matching TRBD1. The germline CDR1 and CDR2 sequences are SGDLS and YYNGEE. The ends lost 3 bases at V and 5 bases at J; junction bases unmatched: 6. CDR3 length equals 14 residues.

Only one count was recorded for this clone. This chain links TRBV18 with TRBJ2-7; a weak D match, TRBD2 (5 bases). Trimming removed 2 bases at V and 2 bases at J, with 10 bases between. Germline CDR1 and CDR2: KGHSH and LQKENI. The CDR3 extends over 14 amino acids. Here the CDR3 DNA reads TGTGCCAGCTCACCATCTAGGGAGACCTACGAGCAGTACTTC. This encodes CASSPSRETYEQYF.